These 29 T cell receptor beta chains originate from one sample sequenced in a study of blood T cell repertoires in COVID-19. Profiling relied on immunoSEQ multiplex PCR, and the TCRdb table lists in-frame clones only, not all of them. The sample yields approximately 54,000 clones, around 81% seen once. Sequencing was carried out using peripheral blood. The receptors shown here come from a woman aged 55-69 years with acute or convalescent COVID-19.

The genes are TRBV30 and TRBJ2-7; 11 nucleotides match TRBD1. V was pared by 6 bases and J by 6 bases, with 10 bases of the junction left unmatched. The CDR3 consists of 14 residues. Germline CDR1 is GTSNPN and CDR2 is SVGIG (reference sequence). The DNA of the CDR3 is TGTGCCTGCCCCGGGACAGGGGGATTGGGCGAGCAGTACTTC. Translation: CACPGTGGLGEQYF.

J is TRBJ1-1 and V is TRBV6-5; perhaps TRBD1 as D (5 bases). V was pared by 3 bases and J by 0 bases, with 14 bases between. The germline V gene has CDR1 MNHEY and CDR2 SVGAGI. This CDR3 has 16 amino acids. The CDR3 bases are TGTGCCAGCAGTTATTCGACAGTATACATGAACACTGAAGCTTTCTTT. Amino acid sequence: CASSYSTVYMNTEAFF.

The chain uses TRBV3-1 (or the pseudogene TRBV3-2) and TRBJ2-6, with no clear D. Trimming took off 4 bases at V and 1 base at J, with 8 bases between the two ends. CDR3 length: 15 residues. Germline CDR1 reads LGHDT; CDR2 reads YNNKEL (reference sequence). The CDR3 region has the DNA TGTGCCAGCAGCCCCGAACGGTCTGGGGCCAACGTCCTGACTTTC. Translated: CASSPERSGANVLTF.

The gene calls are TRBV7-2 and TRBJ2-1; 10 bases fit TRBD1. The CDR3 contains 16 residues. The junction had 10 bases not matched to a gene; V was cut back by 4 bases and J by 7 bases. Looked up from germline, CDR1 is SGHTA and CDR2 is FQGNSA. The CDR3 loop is CASSSPGQGTRNEQFF. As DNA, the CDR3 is TGTGCCAGCAGCTCCCCGGGACAGGGGACGAGGAATGAGCAGTTCTTC.

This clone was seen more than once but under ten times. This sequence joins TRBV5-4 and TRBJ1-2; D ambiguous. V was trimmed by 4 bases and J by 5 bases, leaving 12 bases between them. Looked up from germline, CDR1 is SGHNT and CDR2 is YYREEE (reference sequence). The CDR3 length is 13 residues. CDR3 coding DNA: TGTGCCAGCAGCCCAGCGGATGGGTATGGCTACACCTTC. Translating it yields CASSPADGYGYTF. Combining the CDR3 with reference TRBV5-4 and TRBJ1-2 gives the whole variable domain ETGVTQSPTHLIKTRGQQVTLRCSSQSGHNTVSWYQQALGQGPQFIFQYYREEENGRGNFPPRFSGLQFPNYSSELNVNALELDDSALYLCASSPADGYGYTFGSGTRLTVV.

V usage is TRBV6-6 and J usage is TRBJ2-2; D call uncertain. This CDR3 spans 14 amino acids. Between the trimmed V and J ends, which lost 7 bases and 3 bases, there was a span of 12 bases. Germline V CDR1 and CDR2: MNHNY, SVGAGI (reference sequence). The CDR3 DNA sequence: TGTGCCAGCATCTGGGCTTTACACACCGGGGAGCTGTTTTTT. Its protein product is CASIWALHTGELFF.

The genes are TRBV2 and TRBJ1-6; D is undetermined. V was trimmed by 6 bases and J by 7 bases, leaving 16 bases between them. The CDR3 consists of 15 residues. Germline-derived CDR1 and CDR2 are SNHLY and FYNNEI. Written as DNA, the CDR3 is TGTGCCAGCAGCGCAGCCGAAGACAAAAATTCACCCCTCCACTTT. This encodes CASSAAEDKNSPLHF.

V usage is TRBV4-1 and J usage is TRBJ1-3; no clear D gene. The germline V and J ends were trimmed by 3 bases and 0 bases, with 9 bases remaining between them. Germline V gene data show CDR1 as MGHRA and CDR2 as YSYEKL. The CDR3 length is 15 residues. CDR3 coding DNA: TGCGCCAGCAGCCAGACATCCAGCTCTGGAAACACCATATATTTT. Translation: CASSQTSSSGNTIYF.

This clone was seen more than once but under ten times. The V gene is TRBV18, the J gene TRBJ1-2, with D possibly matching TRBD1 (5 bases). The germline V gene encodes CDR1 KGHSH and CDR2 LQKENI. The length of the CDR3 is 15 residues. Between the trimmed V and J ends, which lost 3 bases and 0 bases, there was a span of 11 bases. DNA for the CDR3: TGTGCCAGCTCACCTGGGGCGGTTCCTAACTATGGCTACACCTTC. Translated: CASSPGAVPNYGYTF.

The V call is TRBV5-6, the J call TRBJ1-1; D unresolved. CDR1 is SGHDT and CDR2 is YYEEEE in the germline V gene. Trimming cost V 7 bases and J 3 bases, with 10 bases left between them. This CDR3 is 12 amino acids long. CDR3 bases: TGTGCCAGCGGACTCAGAGACACTGAAGCTTTCTTT. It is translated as CASGLRDTEAFF.

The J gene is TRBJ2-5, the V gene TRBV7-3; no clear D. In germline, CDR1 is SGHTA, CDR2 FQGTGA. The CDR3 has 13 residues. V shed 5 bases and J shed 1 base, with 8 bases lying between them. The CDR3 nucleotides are TGTGCCAGCAGCAAATCGGGCCAAGAGACCCAGTACTTC. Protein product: CASSKSGQETQYF.

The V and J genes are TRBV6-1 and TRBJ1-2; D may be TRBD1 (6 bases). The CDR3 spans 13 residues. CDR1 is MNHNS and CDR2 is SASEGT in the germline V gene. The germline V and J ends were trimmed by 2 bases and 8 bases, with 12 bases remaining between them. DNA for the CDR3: TGTGCCAGCAGTGAATGGGGGGGGCAGGGCTACACCTTC. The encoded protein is CASSEWGGQGYTF.

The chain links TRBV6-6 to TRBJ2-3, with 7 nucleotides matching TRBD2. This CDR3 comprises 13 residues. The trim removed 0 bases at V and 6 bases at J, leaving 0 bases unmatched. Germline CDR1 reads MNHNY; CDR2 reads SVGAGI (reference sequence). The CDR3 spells CASSYSGGDTQYF. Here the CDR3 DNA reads TGTGCCAGCAGTTACTCGGGGGGGGATACGCAGTATTTT.

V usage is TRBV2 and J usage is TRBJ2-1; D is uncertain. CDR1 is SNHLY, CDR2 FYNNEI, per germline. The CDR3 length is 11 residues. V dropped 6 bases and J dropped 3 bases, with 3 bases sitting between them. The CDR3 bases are TGTGCCAGCAGCGGCTACAATGAGCAGTTCTTC. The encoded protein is CASSGYNEQFF.

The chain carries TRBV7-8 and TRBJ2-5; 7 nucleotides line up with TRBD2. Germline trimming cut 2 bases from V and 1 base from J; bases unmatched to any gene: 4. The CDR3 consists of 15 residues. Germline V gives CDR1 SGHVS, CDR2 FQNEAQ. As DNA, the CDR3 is TGTGCCAGCAGCTTATTAGGGGAGGGCCAAGAGACCCAGTACTTC. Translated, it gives CASSLLGEGQETQYF.

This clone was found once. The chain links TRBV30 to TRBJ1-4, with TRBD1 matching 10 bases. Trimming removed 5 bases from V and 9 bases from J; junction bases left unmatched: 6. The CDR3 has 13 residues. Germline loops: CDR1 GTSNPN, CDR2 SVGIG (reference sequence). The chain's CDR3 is CAWDRDRGQKLFF. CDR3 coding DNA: TGTGCCTGGGATCGGGACAGGGGCCAAAAACTGTTTTTT. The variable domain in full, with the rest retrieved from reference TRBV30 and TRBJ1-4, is SQTIHQWPATLVQPVGSPLSLECTVEGTSNPNLYWYRQAAGRGLQLLFYSVGIGQISSEVPQNLSASRPQDRQFILSSKKLLLSDSGFYLCAWDRDRGQKLFFGSGTQLSVL.

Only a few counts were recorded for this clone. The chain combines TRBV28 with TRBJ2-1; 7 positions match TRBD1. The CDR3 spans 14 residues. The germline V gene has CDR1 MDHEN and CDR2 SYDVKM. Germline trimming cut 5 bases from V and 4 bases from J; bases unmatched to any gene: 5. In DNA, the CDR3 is TGTGCCAGCAGTCCCCTGACAGGGTACAATGAGCAGTTCTTC. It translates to CASSPLTGYNEQFF.

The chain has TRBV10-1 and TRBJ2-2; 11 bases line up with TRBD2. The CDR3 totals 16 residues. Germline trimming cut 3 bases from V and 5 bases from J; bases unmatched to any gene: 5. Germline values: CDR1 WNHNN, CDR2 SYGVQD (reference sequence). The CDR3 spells CASSEKLAGATGELFF. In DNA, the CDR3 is TGCGCCAGCAGTGAAAAACTAGCGGGAGCTACCGGGGAGCTGTTTTTT.

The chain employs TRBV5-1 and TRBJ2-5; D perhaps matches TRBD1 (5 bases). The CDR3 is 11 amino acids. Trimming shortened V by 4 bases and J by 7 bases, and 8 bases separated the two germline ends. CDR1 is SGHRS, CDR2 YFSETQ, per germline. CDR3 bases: TGCGCCAGCAGCCTCCAGGGGACCCAGTACTTC. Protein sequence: CASSLQGTQYF.

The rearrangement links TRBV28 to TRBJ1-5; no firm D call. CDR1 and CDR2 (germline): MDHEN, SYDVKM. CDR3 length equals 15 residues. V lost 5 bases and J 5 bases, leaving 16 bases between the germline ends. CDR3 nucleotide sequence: TGTGCCAGCAGTGCCCCGCCCAGGCCGGATCAGCCCCAGCATTTT. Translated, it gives CASSAPPRPDQPQHF.

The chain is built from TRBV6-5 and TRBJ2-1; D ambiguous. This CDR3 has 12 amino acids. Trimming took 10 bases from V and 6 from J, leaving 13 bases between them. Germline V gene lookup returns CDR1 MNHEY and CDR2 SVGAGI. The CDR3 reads CATAGYRNEQFF. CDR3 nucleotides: TGTGCCACCGCCGGGTACCGCAATGAGCAGTTCTTC.

The CDR3 nucleotides are TGTGCCAGCAGTGAGGCGGAGACAGCTTTCTTT. This codes for CASSEAETAFF. The chain couples TRBV6-1 to TRBJ1-1, with D hard to call. V was cut by 3 bases and J by 10 bases, with 9 bases left in between. Per the germline V gene, CDR1 is MNHNS and CDR2 is SASEGT. The CDR3 is 11 residues long.

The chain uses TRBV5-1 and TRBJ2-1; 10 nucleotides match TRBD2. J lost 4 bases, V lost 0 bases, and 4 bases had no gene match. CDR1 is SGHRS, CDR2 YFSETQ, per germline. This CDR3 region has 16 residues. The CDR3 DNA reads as TGCGCCAGCAGCTTGGGGCCGGGACTAGCGTACAATGAGCAGTTCTTC. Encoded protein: CASSLGPGLAYNEQFF.

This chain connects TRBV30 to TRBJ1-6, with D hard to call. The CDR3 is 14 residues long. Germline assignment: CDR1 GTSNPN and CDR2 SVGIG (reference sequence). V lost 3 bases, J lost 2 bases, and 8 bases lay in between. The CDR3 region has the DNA TGTGCCTGGAGACCCGGGACCTATAATTCACCCCTCCACTTT. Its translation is CAWRPGTYNSPLHF.

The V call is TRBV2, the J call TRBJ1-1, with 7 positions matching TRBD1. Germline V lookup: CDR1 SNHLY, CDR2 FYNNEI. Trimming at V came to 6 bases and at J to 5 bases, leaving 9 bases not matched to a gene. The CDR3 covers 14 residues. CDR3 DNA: TGTGCCAGCAGCACCGGACAGGCAGGGACTGAAGCTTTCTTT. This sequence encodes CASSTGQAGTEAFF.

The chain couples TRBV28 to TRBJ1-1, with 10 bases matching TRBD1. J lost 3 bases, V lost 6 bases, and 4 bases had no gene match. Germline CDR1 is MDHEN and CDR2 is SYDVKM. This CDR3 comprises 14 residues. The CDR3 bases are TGTGCCAGCAGCCGCGGGACAGGGGACACTGAAGCTTTCTTT. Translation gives CASSRGTGDTEAFF.

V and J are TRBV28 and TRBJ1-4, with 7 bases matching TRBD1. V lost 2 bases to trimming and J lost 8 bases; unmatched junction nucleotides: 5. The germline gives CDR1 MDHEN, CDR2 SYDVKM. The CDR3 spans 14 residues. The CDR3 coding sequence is TGTGCCAGCAGTTTAACAGGGGTAAACGAAAAACTGTTTTTT. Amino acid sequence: CASSLTGVNEKLFF.

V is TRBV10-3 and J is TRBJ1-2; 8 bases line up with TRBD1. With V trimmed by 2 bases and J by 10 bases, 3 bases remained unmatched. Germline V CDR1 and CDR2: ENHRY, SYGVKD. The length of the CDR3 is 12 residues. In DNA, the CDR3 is TGTGCCATCAGTGAGGTGACAGGGGCCTACACCTTC. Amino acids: CAISEVTGAYTF.

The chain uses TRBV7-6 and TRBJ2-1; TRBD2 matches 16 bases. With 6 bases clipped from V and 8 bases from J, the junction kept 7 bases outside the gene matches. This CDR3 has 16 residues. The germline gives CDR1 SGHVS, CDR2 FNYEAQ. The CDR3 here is CASSSGLAGGSDEQFF. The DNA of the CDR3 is TGTGCCAGCAGTTCGGGACTAGCGGGAGGGTCGGATGAGCAGTTCTTC.